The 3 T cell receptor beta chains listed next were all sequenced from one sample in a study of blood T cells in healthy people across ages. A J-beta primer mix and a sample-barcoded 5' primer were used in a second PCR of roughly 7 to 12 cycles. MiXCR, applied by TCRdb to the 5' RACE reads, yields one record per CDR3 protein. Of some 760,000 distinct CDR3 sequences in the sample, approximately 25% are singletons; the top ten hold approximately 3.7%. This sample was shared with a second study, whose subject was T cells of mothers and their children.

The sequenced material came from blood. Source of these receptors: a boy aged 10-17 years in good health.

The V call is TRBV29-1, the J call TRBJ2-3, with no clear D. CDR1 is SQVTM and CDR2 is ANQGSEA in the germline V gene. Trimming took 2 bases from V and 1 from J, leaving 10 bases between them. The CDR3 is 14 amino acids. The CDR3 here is CSVEMRRGTDTQYF. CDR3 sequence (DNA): TGCAGCGTTGAAATGCGGAGAGGCACAGATACGCAGTATTTT.

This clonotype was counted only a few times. CDR3 region: CASRKTGGYGYTF. CDR3 nucleotide sequence: TGTGCCAGCAGGAAGACAGGGGGTTATGGCTACACCTTC. J is TRBJ1-2 and V is TRBV7-9; 9 nucleotides align to TRBD1. V lost 6 bases to trimming and J lost 5 bases; unmatched junction nucleotides: 4. CDR1 and CDR2 from the germline V gene are SEHNR and FQNEAQ (reference sequence). The CDR3 extends over 13 amino acids.

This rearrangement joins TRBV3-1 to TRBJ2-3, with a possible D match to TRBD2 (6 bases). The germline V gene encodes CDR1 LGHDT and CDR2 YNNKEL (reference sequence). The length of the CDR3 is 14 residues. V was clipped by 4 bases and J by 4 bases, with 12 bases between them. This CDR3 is CASSRQWGADTQYF. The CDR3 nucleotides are TGTGCCAGCAGCCGACAGTGGGGGGCAGATACGCAGTATTTT.